These T cell receptor beta chains were read from a single sample in a study of T-cell reconstitution after alpha-beta-depleted transplantation in children. TCRdb fed the PCR reads into MiXCR, producing one record per CDR3 protein. This sample carries about 980,000 distinct CDR3 sequences, roughly 31% of them seen once, and the ten largest clones take about 28%. Sequences were derived from PBMCs, mostly from graft donor cells, sampled 360 days after TCRalphabeta/CD19-depleted stem cell transplant. These receptors all stem from a boy under two years old who had a stem cell transplant for SCID, so the T cells may come from the graft donor. CDR3s leave out the opening cysteine and the closing phenylalanine or tryptophan. A row's size may be missing; if present it is once, few, many or a size class.

few TRBV5-1 ASGQYQETQY
. TRBV6-5 ASSYTSGIRGTDTQY
. TRBV2 ASSEPLGRAGELF
. TRBV7-9 ASSLSVVEQF
. TRBV6-1 ASSGLSWTSKDTGELF
. TRBV20-1 SANRAGGLNEKLF
. TRBV5-1 ASRTVNSPLH
many TRBV6-5 ASSYSPGETQY
few TRBV7-9 ASSLGSGTVGNQPQH
. TRBV6-5 ASSYPTRDGTEAF
few TRBV20-1 SDSGQSDEAF
. TRBV4-2 ASSQPTSMVLNTEAF
. TRBV6-1 ASSGEGLDTEAF
once TRBV4-3 ASSLQGANDSPLH
. TRBV24-1 ATSDFGQNEQY
. TRBV5-5 ASSSTGSKAGELF
few TRBV27 ASRGRVSTDTQY
many TRBV7-9 ASNSISGNTIY
. TRBV20-1 SARHLYNEQF
. TRBV20-1 SASGNQETQY
many TRBV29-1 SVYQGVRNTEAF
. TRBV28 ASSFDGYGTEAF
few TRBV29-1 SVTTDYSPYEQY
. TRBV5-1 ASSLAGPRDYEQY
. TRBV3-1 ASRIAGANTGELF
many TRBV29-1 SVRPDMNTEAF